Below, 13 T cell receptor beta chains from the same sample are listed, as sequenced in a study of T cells in Graves' hyperthyroidism and ophthalmopathy. Amplified regions were TCR beta CDR3 sequences from RNA transcripts. First-round RT-PCR with HTBI primers amplified the TCR CDR3 region. In TCRdb, the multiplex PCR reads were re-called with MiXCR into one record per CDR3 protein. Of more than 550,000 distinct CDR3 sequences listed, over 15% are singletons. Sequenced material: blood. Every receptor here comes from a woman between 50 and 59 years old with Graves' hyperthyroidism that later progressed to Graves' ophthalmopathy.

A remark on this clonotype: Since a much larger clone is just one base distant, this may be a read error. This chain links TRBV12-3 or TRBV12-4 with TRBJ2-1; the match to TRBD2 covers 8 bases. The CDR3 contains 14 residues. The chain's CDR3 is CAGSLAGIYNEQFF. The CDR3 nucleotides read TGTGCCGGCAGTTTAGCGGGGATTTACAATGAGCAGTTCTTC.

This clonotype was counted ten times or more. This rearrangement joins TRBV3-1 to TRBJ1-2; weak D call: TRBD1 (5 bases). The CDR3 covers 14 residues. Germline CDR1 is LGHDT and CDR2 is YNNKEL (reference sequence). V was shortened by 4 bases and J by 4 bases, with 13 bases between the two germline ends. The CDR3 sequence is CASSRFGDVYGYTF. In DNA form, the CDR3 reads TGTGCCAGCAGCCGCTTTGGGGACGTCTATGGCTACACCTTC. Combining the CDR3 with reference TRBV3-1 and TRBJ1-2 gives the whole variable domain DTAVSQTPKYLVTQMGNDKSIKCEQNLGHDTMYWYKQDSKKFLKIMFSYNNKELIINETVPNRFSPKSPDKAHLNLHINSLELGDSAVYFCASSRFGDVYGYTFGSGTRLTVV.

The V call is TRBV14, the J call TRBJ2-5; D may match TRBD1 or TRBD2 (5 bases each). V shed 2 bases and J shed 5 bases, with 12 bases lying between them. The CDR3 extends over 14 amino acids. The germline V gene has CDR1 SGHDN and CDR2 FVKESK. The CDR3 nucleotides are TGTGCCAGCAGCCAATCTGAGGGGCGGGAGACCCAGTACTTC. Its protein product is CASSQSEGRETQYF. The variable domain in full, completed from reference TRBV14 and TRBJ2-5, reads EAGVTQFPSHSVIEKGQTVTLRCDPISGHDNLYWYRRVMGKEIKFLLHFVKESKQDESGMPNNRFLAERTGGTYSTLKVQPAELEDSGVYFCASSQSEGRETQYFGPGTRLLVL.

Remarks on this clonotype: A read error may account for a junction end that differs from germline. The gene calls are TRBV16 and TRBJ2-2; 10 bases align to TRBD2. The CDR3 runs 21 residues. Per the germline V gene, CDR1 is KGHSY and CDR2 is FQNENV. The CDR3 protein is CASSQSWWSSGGSANTGGLFF. The CDR3 DNA reads as TGTGCCAGCAGCCAATCGTGGTGGAGTAGCGGGGGGAGCGCGAACACCGGGGGGCTGTTTTTT. Variable domain in full (rest from reference TRBV16 and TRBJ2-2): GEEVAQTPKHLVRGEGQKAKLYCAPIKGHSYVFWYQQVLKNEFKFLISFQNENVFDETGMPKERFSAKCLPNSPCSLEIQATKLEDSAVYFCASSQSWWSSGGSANTGGLFFGEGSRLTVL.

The chain has TRBV5-1 and TRBJ2-3; D assignment may be TRBD1 or TRBD2 (5 bases each). The CDR3 consists of 14 residues. Germline V gene sequence: CDR1 SGHRS, CDR2 YFSETQ. V was pared by 0 bases and J by 6 bases, with 11 bases between. This CDR3 is CASSLEGWGDTQYF. Written as DNA, the CDR3 is TGCGCCAGCAGCTTGGAGGGGTGGGGGGATACGCAGTATTTT.

The sample holds a few counts of this clonotype. The chain recombines TRBV10-3 with TRBJ2-7; TRBD2 might be the D (6 bases). The V gene lost 6 bases and the J gene lost 6 bases, with 9 bases spanning the gap. CDR3 length: 11 amino acids. Germline-derived CDR1 and CDR2 are ENHRY and SYGVKD. CDR3 sequence (DNA): TGTGCCATCAGGGGGACTTCCGAGCAGTACTTC. It encodes CAIRGTSEQYF.

The chain joins TRBV9 to TRBJ2-7; a weak D match, TRBD2 (7 bases). Trimming took 4 bases from V and 8 from J, leaving 13 bases between them. Germline loops: CDR1 SGDLS, CDR2 YYNGEE. This CDR3 has 12 residues. The CDR3, as DNA: TGTGCCAGCAGCTCCCGGGGGGCGAAGCAGTACTTC. It is translated as CASSSRGAKQYF.

Ten or more counts support this clonotype. The chain carries TRBV5-1 and TRBJ1-4; the D gene is possibly TRBD1 (5 bases). The germline CDR1 and CDR2 sequences are SGHRS and YFSETQ. V dropped 4 bases and J dropped 0 bases, with 16 bases sitting between them. This CDR3 has 17 residues. DNA of the CDR3: TGCGCCAGCAGCCCGCGGGACGGCTTACCAACTAATGAAAAACTGTTTTTT. Its protein product is CASSPRDGLPTNEKLFF.

This clonotype was seen a handful of times. The CDR3 DNA is TGTGCCAGCAGTAGAAGCGACAGCGTCACAGATACGCAGTATTTT. This encodes CASSRSDSVTDTQYF. The rearrangement joins TRBV6-1 to TRBJ2-3; D possibly corresponds to TRBD1 (5 bases). This CDR3 is 15 amino acids long. With 5 bases removed from V and 2 bases from J, the gap between germline ends came to 14 bases. Germline CDR1 MNHNS, CDR2 SASEGT.

This clonotype was seen only a few times. The J gene is TRBJ2-7, the V gene TRBV29-1; D perhaps matches TRBD1 (6 bases). This CDR3 has 15 amino acids. V lost 6 bases and J 2 bases, leaving 20 bases between the germline ends. The germline CDR1 and CDR2 sequences are SQVTM and ANQGSEA. This CDR3 is CSVVTDRMEAYEQYF. In DNA form, the CDR3 reads TGCAGCGTGGTAACTGACAGGATGGAAGCCTACGAGCAGTACTTC.

This clonotype was detected only a few times. The V gene is TRBV15, the J gene TRBJ1-4; D remains ambiguous. The ends were cut back, 0 bases at V and 8 bases at J, with 19 bases in the middle. The germline V gene has CDR1 LNHNV and CDR2 YYDKDF (reference sequence). The CDR3 covers 17 residues. The CDR3 loop reads CATSRDGQTHEREKLFF. For the CDR3, the DNA is TGTGCCACCAGCAGAGATGGGCAGACCCATGAGAGAGAAAAACTGTTTTTT.

In this sample, this clonotype turned up a few times. The chain combines TRBV19 with TRBJ1-2; no definite D call. Germline CDR1 reads LNHDA; CDR2 reads SQIVND (reference sequence). Trimming took off 10 bases at V and 1 base at J, with 7 bases between the two ends. The CDR3 covers 11 residues. CDR3 sequence (DNA): TGTGCCATCAGAGGTAACTATGGCTACACCTTC. It translates to CAIRGNYGYTF.

This sequence joins TRBV5-1 and TRBJ1-4; 8 positions agree with TRBD1. The junction had 11 bases not matched to a gene; V was cut back by 5 bases and J by 8 bases. CDR1 is SGHRS, CDR2 YFSETQ, per germline. CDR3 length: 15 residues. CDR3 sequence reads: CASSPGTGPDEKLFF. The CDR3 DNA is TGCGCCAGCAGTCCAGGGACAGGCCCTGACGAAAAACTGTTTTTT.